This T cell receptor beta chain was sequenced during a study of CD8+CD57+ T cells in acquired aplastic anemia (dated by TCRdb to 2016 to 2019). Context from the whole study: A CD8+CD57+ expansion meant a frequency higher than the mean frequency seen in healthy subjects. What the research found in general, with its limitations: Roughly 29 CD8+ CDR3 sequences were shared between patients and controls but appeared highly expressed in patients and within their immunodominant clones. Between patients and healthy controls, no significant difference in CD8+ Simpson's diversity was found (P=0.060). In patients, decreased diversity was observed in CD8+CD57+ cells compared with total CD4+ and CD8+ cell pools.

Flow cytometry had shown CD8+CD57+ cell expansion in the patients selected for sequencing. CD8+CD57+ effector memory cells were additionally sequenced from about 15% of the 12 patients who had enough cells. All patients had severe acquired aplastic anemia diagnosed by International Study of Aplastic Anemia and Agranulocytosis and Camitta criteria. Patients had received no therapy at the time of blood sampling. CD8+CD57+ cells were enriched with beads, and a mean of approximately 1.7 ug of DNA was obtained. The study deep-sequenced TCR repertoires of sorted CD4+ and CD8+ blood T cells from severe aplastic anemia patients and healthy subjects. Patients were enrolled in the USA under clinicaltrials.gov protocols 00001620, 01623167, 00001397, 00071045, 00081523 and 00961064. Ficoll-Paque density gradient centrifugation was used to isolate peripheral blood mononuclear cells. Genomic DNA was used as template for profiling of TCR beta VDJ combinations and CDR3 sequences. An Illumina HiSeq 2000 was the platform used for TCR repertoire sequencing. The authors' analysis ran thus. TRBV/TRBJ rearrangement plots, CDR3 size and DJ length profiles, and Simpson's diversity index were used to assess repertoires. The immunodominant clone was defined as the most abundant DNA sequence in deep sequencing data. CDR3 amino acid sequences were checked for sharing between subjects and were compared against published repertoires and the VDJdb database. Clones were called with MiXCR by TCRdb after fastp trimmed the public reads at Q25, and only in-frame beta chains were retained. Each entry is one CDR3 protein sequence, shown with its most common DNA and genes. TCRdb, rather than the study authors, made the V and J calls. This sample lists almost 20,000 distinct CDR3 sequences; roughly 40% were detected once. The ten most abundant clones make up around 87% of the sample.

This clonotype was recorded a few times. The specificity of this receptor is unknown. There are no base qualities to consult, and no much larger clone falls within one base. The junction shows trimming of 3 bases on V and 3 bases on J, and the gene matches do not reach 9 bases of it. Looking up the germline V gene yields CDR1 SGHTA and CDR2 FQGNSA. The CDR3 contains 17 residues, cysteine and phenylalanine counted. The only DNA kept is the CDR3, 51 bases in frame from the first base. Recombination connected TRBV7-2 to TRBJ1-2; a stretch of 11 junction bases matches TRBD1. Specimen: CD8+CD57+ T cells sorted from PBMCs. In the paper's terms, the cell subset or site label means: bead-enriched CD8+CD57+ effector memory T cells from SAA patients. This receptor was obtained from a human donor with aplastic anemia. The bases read TGTGCCAGCAGCTTGGACAGGGGGCTGGTGGATGACTATGGCTACACCTTC. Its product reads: CASSLDRGLVDDYGYTF.